Below, 26 T cell receptor beta chains from the same sample are listed, as sequenced in a study of blood T cells in healthy people across ages. A second PCR of roughly 7 to 11 cycles used a sample-barcoded 5' primer and a J-beta primer mix. Using its own MiXCR run on the 5' RACE reads, TCRdb lists one record per CDR3 protein. In the table there are around 1,000,000 distinct CDR3 sequences, around two fifths of which are singletons. The sample was blood. Source of these receptors: a man aged 18-30 years in good health.

This clonotype has more than one count but fewer than ten. J is TRBJ2-1 and V is TRBV4-3; D is possibly TRBD2 (5 bases). Germline V CDR1 and CDR2: LGHNA, YSLEER. V was pared by 0 bases and J by 0 bases, with 9 bases between. CDR3 length: 16 amino acids. The CDR3 region has the DNA TGCGCCAGCAGCCAAGATGGGAGTCCCTCCTACAATGAGCAGTTCTTC. Translated: CASSQDGSPSYNEQFF.

There are a few counts of this clonotype. The V gene is TRBV5-5, the J gene TRBJ1-5; no firm D call. Germline CDR1 and CDR2: SGHKS and YYEKEE (reference sequence). The V end lost 2 bases, the J end lost 3 bases, and 15 bases lay between the germline ends. The CDR3 consists of 16 residues. Here the CDR3 DNA reads TGTGCCAGCAGCTTCGGTGGCAGAACCTTCAATCAGCCCCAGCATTTT. It encodes CASSFGGRTFNQPQHF.

The chain couples TRBV11-2 to TRBJ2-4; 10 bases match TRBD2. The CDR3 spans 18 residues. CDR1 SGHAT and CDR2 FQNNGV come from the germline V gene. V dropped 0 bases and J dropped 0; count of bases not matched to a gene: 5. CDR3 in amino acids: CASSLDASGGVAKNIQYF. Written as DNA, the CDR3 is TGTGCCAGCAGCTTAGATGCTAGCGGGGGTGTAGCCAAAAACATTCAGTACTTC.

This clonotype was counted only a few times. It may be a read error: a sequence one base away is much more abundant. This chain uses TRBV7-9 with TRBJ2-3, with D tentatively TRBD1 (5 bases). V was clipped by 5 bases and J by 0 bases, with 9 bases between them. This CDR3 contains 14 residues. Looked up from germline, CDR1 is SEHNR and CDR2 is FQNEAQ (reference sequence). CDR3 protein: CASSRQTSTDTQYF. The DNA of the CDR3 is TGTGCCAGCAGCCGACAGACTAGCACAGATACGCAGTATTTT.

V and J are TRBV4-3 and TRBJ1-2; D remains unclear. The CDR3 consists of 14 residues. The germline V and J ends were trimmed by 4 bases and 4 bases, with 13 bases remaining between them. The germline gives CDR1 LGHNA, CDR2 YSLEER. CDR3 DNA: TGCGCCAGCAGCCTTTCCAGATTGGCCTATGGCTACACCTTC. Amino acids: CASSLSRLAYGYTF.

The gene calls are TRBV7-9 and TRBJ1-5; D call uncertain. Trimming stripped 4 bases from V and 0 bases from J, with 10 bases between. The CDR3 loop spans 15 amino acids. Germline-derived CDR1 and CDR2 are SEHNR and FQNEAQ (reference sequence). The DNA for the CDR3 is TGTGCCAGCAGCTCAGACACATATAGCAATCAGCCCCAGCATTTT. It translates to CASSSDTYSNQPQHF.

The CDR3 coding sequence is TGCAGTGCTAGACACGCTACAGGGGGCAACACTGAAGCTTTCTTT. It specifies CSARHATGGNTEAFF. The rearrangement joins TRBV20-1 to TRBJ1-1; TRBD1 matches 9 bases. CDR3 size: 15 residues. The J segment lost 2 bases and the V segment lost 2 bases, leaving 6 bases of the junction unmatched. The germline V gene encodes CDR1 DFQATT and CDR2 SNEGSKA (reference sequence).

A remark on this clonotype: A read error may account for a junction end that differs from germline. V gene TRBV7-8 combines with J gene TRBJ2-1, with 7 bases matching TRBD1. The J call is uncertain, as TRBJ2-7 better fits the DNA end. CDR3 length: 14 residues. Germline CDR1 SGHVS, CDR2 FQNEAQ. In nucleotides, the CDR3 is TGTGTCAGCCGACAGGGCGGCTCCTACAATGAGCAGTACTTC. Translated, it gives CVSRQGGSYNEQYF.

The CDR3 loop reads CASSSLLAGVDPINEQYF. In DNA, the CDR3 is TGTGCCAGCAGTTCTCTACTAGCGGGGGTCGACCCCATCAATGAGCAGTACTTC. This sequence joins TRBV28 and TRBJ2-5; 11 bases line up with TRBD2. The CDR3 contains 18 residues. Germline V gives CDR1 MDHEN, CDR2 SYDVKM. V was clipped by 4 bases and J by 11 bases; unmatched bases: 21.

This chain uses TRBV7-6 with TRBJ2-1; 9 bases map to TRBD1. V was pared by 3 bases and J by 7 bases, with 7 bases of the junction left unmatched. Germline lookup yields CDR1 SGHVS and CDR2 FNYEAQ. The length of the CDR3 is 15 residues. The CDR3 DNA is TGTGCCAGCAGCTTTGGGGACAGGGTTAAGAATGAGCAGTTCTTC. Translating gives CASSFGDRVKNEQFF.

This chain links TRBV24-1 with TRBJ1-5; a weak D match, TRBD1 (6 bases). This CDR3 is 16 amino acids long. CDR1 and CDR2 (germline): KGHDR, SFDVKD. Trimming left V 2 bases short and J 6 bases short, with 16 bases between. The DNA of the CDR3 is TGTGCCACCAGTGATTCCCGCCAGGGGATTGGTCAGCCCCAGCATTTT. It translates to CATSDSRQGIGQPQHF.

The J gene is TRBJ1-4, the V gene TRBV14; D call uncertain. CDR1 and CDR2 from the germline V gene are SGHDN and FVKESK. The V and J ends lost 1 base and 8 bases respectively, with 11 bases between them. CDR3 length: 14 amino acids. CDR3 in amino acids: CASSQVREAEKLFF. The CDR3 DNA follows: TGTGCCAGCAGCCAAGTACGGGAGGCGGAAAAACTGTTTTTT.

The V gene is TRBV20-1, the J gene TRBJ2-4; 7 bases fit TRBD2. The CDR3 is made up of 13 amino acids. Germline V gene sequence: CDR1 DFQATT, CDR2 SNEGSKA (reference sequence). V lost 3 bases, J lost 6 bases, and 5 bases stayed unmatched. CDR3 amino acids: CSASRASGNIQYF. CDR3 sequence (DNA): TGCAGTGCTAGTAGAGCTAGCGGAAACATTCAGTACTTC.

J is TRBJ2-5 and V is TRBV7-9; no clear D. The germline V gene has CDR1 SEHNR and CDR2 FQNEAQ (reference sequence). Deletions cut 5 bases from V and 10 bases from J, with 14 bases between. This CDR3 contains 12 residues. CDR3 DNA sequence: TGTGCCAGCAGCCCAAAATGGACGAACCAGTACTTC. Translated: CASSPKWTNQYF.

The gene calls are TRBV11-1 and TRBJ2-5; the match to TRBD1 covers 10 bases. The DNA end is a closer match to TRBJ2-7, so the J assignment may be wrong. CDR3 size: 18 residues. Germline CDR1 is SGHAT and CDR2 is FQDESV (reference sequence). The CDR3 reads CASSVRTGTGASAYEQYF. CDR3 DNA: TGTGCCAGCAGCGTCCGTACCGGGACAGGGGCCTCTGCCTACGAGCAGTACTTC.

This clonotype was seen a handful of times. The genes are TRBV12-3 or TRBV12-4 and TRBJ2-1, with no clear D. The CDR3 is 12 residues long. Deletions cut 6 bases from V and 12 bases from J, with 15 bases between. As DNA, the CDR3 is TGTGCCAGCAGCCCCACCCCGGTGCCGCAGTTCTTC. This sequence encodes CASSPTPVPQFF.

The chain links TRBV4-1 to TRBJ1-6, with D hard to call. This CDR3 spans 15 amino acids. V was pared by 0 bases and J by 9 bases, with 12 bases between. The germline CDR1 and CDR2 sequences are MGHRA and YSYEKL. CDR3 sequence (DNA): TGCGCCAGCAGCCAAGATGTGCTACATGTTTCACCCCTCCACTTT. This codes for CASSQDVLHVSPLHF.

The chain joins TRBV4-2 to TRBJ1-3; maybe TRBD1 (5 bases). Germline-derived CDR1 and CDR2 are LGHNA and YNFKEQ. The CDR3 is made up of 15 amino acids. Trimming pared 4 bases from V and 4 bases from J, leaving 14 bases between. CDR3 DNA: TGTGCCAGCAGCCCCGGGGGGTCTCGCGGAAACACCATATATTTT. This gives the protein CASSPGGSRGNTIYF.

The CDR3 region has the DNA TGCAGTGCTAGCGGGTGGGGCTTATCCGATGAGCAGTTCTTC. Its protein product is CSASGWGLSDEQFF. The rearrangement joins TRBV20-1 to TRBJ2-1; the D gene is possibly TRBD1 (5 bases). Germline-derived CDR1 and CDR2 are DFQATT and SNEGSKA (reference sequence). The germline V and J ends were trimmed by 3 bases and 8 bases, with 17 bases remaining between them. The CDR3 is 14 amino acids.

The chain uses TRBV27 and TRBJ2-1; D perhaps matches TRBD2 (5 bases). CDR1 is MNHEY and CDR2 is SMNVEV in the germline V gene (reference sequence). The CDR3 has 15 residues. V was shortened by 2 bases and J by 4 bases, with 12 bases between the two germline ends. CDR3 residues: CASSLEGAKYNEQFF. CDR3 DNA: TGTGCCAGCAGTTTAGAGGGCGCGAAGTACAATGAGCAGTTCTTC.

The rearrangement links TRBV12-3 or TRBV12-4 to TRBJ2-1; a possible D gene is TRBD1 (6 bases). With the DNA end fitting TRBJ2-7 better, the J assignment may be wrong. This CDR3 comprises 16 residues. The CDR3 region has the DNA TGTGCCAGCAGCCCCCAAGGACAGTTCCTCTACAATGAGCAGTACTTC. Amino acids: CASSPQGQFLYNEQYF.

The V and J genes are TRBV12-3 or TRBV12-4 and TRBJ2-1; D call uncertain. V lost 4 bases to trimming and J lost 0 bases, with 10 bases between them. The CDR3 is 15 residues long. CDR3 bases: TGTGCCAGCAGTTCCCCGCTAGACTCCTACAATGAGCAGTTCTTC. It codes for CASSSPLDSYNEQFF.

This clonotype occurred a few times. The chain couples TRBV7-8 to TRBJ2-7; no clear D. Germline V CDR1 and CDR2: SGHVS, FQNEAQ. Trimming took 2 bases from V and 3 from J, leaving 11 bases between them. The CDR3 has 14 residues. This chain's CDR3 is CASSLPQANYEQYF. The CDR3 DNA is TGTGCCAGCAGCTTACCACAAGCAAACTACGAGCAGTACTTC. The full variable domain, rest sourced from reference TRBV7-8 and TRBJ2-7, is GAGVSQSPRYKVAKRGQDVALRCDPISGHVSLFWYQQALGQGPEFLTYFQNEAQLDKSGLPSDRFFAERPEGSVSTLKIQRTQQEDSAVYLCASSLPQANYEQYFGPGTRLTVT.

J is TRBJ1-1 and V is TRBV12-3 or TRBV12-4; D perhaps matches TRBD1 (5 bases). V was pared by 3 bases and J by 3 bases, with 17 bases between. This CDR3 contains 16 residues. The CDR3 nucleotides read TGTGCCAGCAGTTTGGGGGTGAGGGTGGGGTACACTGAAGCTTTCTTT. Translated: CASSLGVRVGYTEAFF.

J is TRBJ1-4 and V is TRBV2, with D hard to call. Germline V gives CDR1 SNHLY, CDR2 FYNNEI. This CDR3 contains 16 residues. V gave up 2 bases and J gave up 3 bases, with 13 bases separating them. The CDR3 loop reads CASSESAREANEKLFF. The DNA for the CDR3 is TGTGCCAGCAGTGAATCGGCCCGGGAGGCTAATGAAAAACTGTTTTTT.

V and J are TRBV2 and TRBJ2-7, with D perhaps assigned TRBD1 or TRBD2 (5 bases each). The germline V gene has CDR1 SNHLY and CDR2 FYNNEI. V shed 3 bases and J shed 2 bases, with 11 bases lying between them. The length of the CDR3 is 14 residues. CDR3: CASSDGDGPYEQYF. CDR3 nucleotide sequence: TGTGCCAGCAGTGATGGGGACGGACCCTACGAGCAGTACTTC.